This T cell receptor beta chain was identified in a study of OX40 agonist ivuxolimab in advanced cancers. Study as a whole: Past anti-PD-1, anti-PD-L1 or anti-CTLA-4 therapy was accepted, and 30% to 50% had received some.

Blood was sampled at baseline, cycle 4 day 1, and cycle 7 day 1. Germline assignment: CDR1 MNHEY and CDR2 SVGAGI. The V end was cut by 3 bases, the J end by 1 base, with 15 bases between. The CDR3 has 16 amino acids. Sequenced by immunoSEQ multiplex PCR; TCRdb stores in-frame clones only, minus some. The sample lists about 83,000 clones, about 89% seen once, with under 9.5% in the top ten. The chain couples TRBV6-5 to TRBJ1-1; a possible D gene is TRBD1 (5 bases). The receptor comes from an adult with an advanced solid tumor such as melanoma, head and neck, liver or kidney cancer. Sequencing was performed on CD4+ or CD8+ T cells sorted from blood, taken in a trial of the OX40 agonist ivuxolimab. The CDR3 sequence: CASSYGGLEGNTEAFF. Here the CDR3 DNA reads TGTGCCAGCAGTTATGGGGGATTGGAAGGGAACACTGAAGCTTTCTTT.